The 18 T cell receptor beta chains below come from one sample, sequenced in a study of blood T cell repertoires in COVID-19. The repertoire was sequenced with immunoSEQ multiplex PCR; TCRdb's copy has only in-frame clones and lacks some. The sample includes 220,000 or so clones, around 80% of them seen just once. Material: peripheral blood. The receptors were sampled from a woman aged 70-85 years with acute or convalescent COVID-19.

This sequence joins TRBV18 and TRBJ2-1; no clear D. The V gene's germline CDR1 is KGHSH and CDR2 LQKENI. Trimming removed 1 base from V and 0 bases from J, with 7 bases in between. The CDR3 has 15 residues. CDR3 protein: CASSPLTLSYNEQFF. In nucleotides, the CDR3 is TGTGCCAGCTCACCACTAACTCTCTCCTACAATGAGCAGTTCTTC.

The chain links TRBV7-2 to TRBJ2-1; 9 nucleotides align to TRBD1. Germline trimming cut 2 bases from V and 9 bases from J; bases unmatched to any gene: 5. Germline V CDR1 and CDR2: SGHTA, FQGNSA. The CDR3 runs 14 residues. CDR3 in amino acids: CASSLRDRVGEQFF. DNA of the CDR3: TGTGCCAGCAGCTTACGGGACAGGGTTGGTGAGCAGTTCTTC.

This clone has only a few counts. This chain connects TRBV15 to TRBJ2-6, with 9 bases that match TRBD1. V trimming: 0 bases; J trimming: 1 base; junction bases outside the gene matches: 4. Germline CDR1 and CDR2: LNHNV and YYDKDF (reference sequence). The CDR3 is 18 amino acids. CDR3 in amino acids: CATSRDRDRVSGANVLTF. The CDR3 DNA reads TGTGCCACCAGCAGAGACCGGGACAGGGTATCTGGGGCCAACGTCCTGACTTTC.

This clone turned up a few times. J is TRBJ1-4 and V is TRBV6-5, with 9 bases lining up with TRBD1. Trimming cost V 7 bases and J 10 bases; bases outside gene matches: 13. The germline CDR1 and CDR2 sequences are MNHEY and SVGAGI. The CDR3 spans 15 residues. CDR3 region: CASTQTGTGSVKLFF. The CDR3 nucleotides read TGTGCCAGCACCCAGACCGGGACAGGGTCCGTAAAACTGTTTTTT.

The V gene is TRBV2, the J gene TRBJ2-3; a possible D gene is TRBD2 (6 bases). Between the trimmed V and J ends, which lost 8 bases and 0 bases, there was a span of 12 bases. The germline CDR1 and CDR2 sequences are SNHLY and FYNNEI. This CDR3 has 14 residues. CDR3 loop: CASGGTSSTDTQYF. The CDR3 DNA reads TGTGCCAGCGGAGGGACTTCTAGCACAGATACGCAGTATTTT.

The chain links TRBV30 to TRBJ1-6, with TRBD1 matching 9 bases. The germline gives CDR1 GTSNPN, CDR2 SVGIG (reference sequence). J was trimmed by 6 bases and V by 0 bases; bases with no gene match: 3. The CDR3 runs to 15 residues. The CDR3 reads CAWSVETGGNSPLHF. The CDR3 DNA reads TGTGCCTGGAGTGTGGAGACAGGGGGTAATTCACCCCTCCACTTT. Variable domain in full (rest from reference TRBV30 and TRBJ1-6): SQTIHQWPATLVQPVGSPLSLECTVEGTSNPNLYWYRQAAGRGLQLLFYSVGIGQISSEVPQNLSASRPQDRQFILSSKKLLLSDSGFYLCAWSVETGGNSPLHFGNGTRLTVT.

The chain links TRBV11-1 to TRBJ2-7; TRBD1 agrees at 12 bases. Unmatched junction bases numbered 3, after V lost 6 bases and J lost 6 bases. The CDR3 is 13 amino acids. Germline V gives CDR1 SGHAT, CDR2 FQDESV (reference sequence). The CDR3 bases are TGTGCCAGCAGTTGGGACAGGGGGCTCGAGCAGTACTTC. Protein sequence: CASSWDRGLEQYF.

The CDR3 nucleotides read TGCGCCAGCAGCCTCGGGACAGCCACAGATACGCAGTATTTT. Its protein is CASSLGTATDTQYF. V usage is TRBV5-1 and J usage is TRBJ2-3; 7 bases align to TRBD1. CDR3 size: 14 residues. V shed 4 bases and J 2 bases; nucleotides not matched to a gene: 4. CDR1 SGHRS and CDR2 YFSETQ come from the germline V gene.

The V call is TRBV10-3, the J call TRBJ1-2, with D hard to call. V was pared by 3 bases and J by 7 bases, with 12 bases between. The CDR3 is made up of 13 amino acids. Germline CDR1 reads ENHRY; CDR2 reads SYGVKD. The DNA of the CDR3 is TGTGCCATCAGTGAATCAGGACTGGTTGGCTACACCTTC. Its protein product is CAISESGLVGYTF.

In the case of this clone: The identical CDR3 is also encoded by other nucleotide sequences in the sample. CDR3 coding DNA: TGTGCCAGCAGGTCAGACAATGAGCAGTTCTTC. Amino acid sequence: CASRSDNEQFF. The V and J genes are TRBV28 and TRBJ2-1; D gene ambiguous. The CDR3 is made up of 11 amino acids. The V gene's germline CDR1 is MDHEN and CDR2 SYDVKM. With 6 bases removed from V and 5 bases from J, the gap between germline ends came to 5 bases.

The chain links TRBV28 to TRBJ2-7; 7 bases match TRBD1. This CDR3 has 15 amino acids. Germline assignment: CDR1 MDHEN and CDR2 SYDVKM. Trimming took 4 bases from V and 3 from J; bases not matched to a gene: 9. The CDR3 here is CASSSPPGQNYEQYF. The CDR3 DNA reads as TGTGCCAGCAGTTCTCCGCCGGGACAGAACTACGAGCAGTACTTC.

The V and J genes are TRBV12-2 and TRBJ1-3; TRBD1 is taken as the D call from the table, unchecked against the DNA. TRBV12-2 is termed a pseudogene. The length of the CDR3 is 23 residues. The CDR3 protein is CASRFDKCGRDRPYLRSGNTIYF. The CDR3 DNA follows: TGTGCAAGTCGCTTCGACAAGTGTGGTCGGGACAGGCCATACCTCCGCTCTGGAAACACCATATATTTT.

This clone came up once. The chain employs TRBV6-6 and TRBJ1-5; D unresolved. Per germline, CDR1 MNHNY and CDR2 SVGAGI (reference sequence). The V gene lost 6 bases and the J gene lost 0 bases, with 9 bases spanning the gap. The CDR3 is 14 residues long. CDR3 coding DNA: TGTGCCAGCAGCTTCGACACTAGCAATCAGCCCCAGCATTTT. It yields the protein CASSFDTSNQPQHF.

J is TRBJ2-3 and V is TRBV19; possible D gene TRBD2, 6 bases. Germline CDR1 reads LNHDA; CDR2 reads SQIVND (reference sequence). CDR3 length: 14 residues. Trimming removed 8 bases from V and 7 bases from J, with 19 bases in between. CDR3 sequence reads: CASPSGTPFHTQYF. The CDR3 DNA is TGTGCCAGTCCCTCGGGGACTCCTTTCCATACGCAGTATTTT.

As concerns this clone: Other DNA sequences in this sample translate to the same CDR3. The chain employs TRBV10-3 and TRBJ2-7, with a possible D match to TRBD2 (6 bases). V dropped 4 bases and J dropped 1 base, with 8 bases sitting between them. This CDR3 has 13 amino acids. CDR1 and CDR2 from the germline V gene are ENHRY and SYGVKD. CDR3 amino acids: CAISGGGSYEQYF. The DNA for the CDR3 is TGTGCCATCAGTGGAGGAGGGTCCTACGAGCAGTACTTC.

The chain carries TRBV27 and TRBJ1-2; no definite D call. CDR1 MNHEY and CDR2 SMNVEV come from the germline V gene (reference sequence). Trimming removed 5 bases at V and 4 bases at J, with 17 bases between. This CDR3 is built from 15 residues. In nucleotides, the CDR3 is TGTGCCAGCAGTCCCCTAACAGATTCTCGCTATGGCTACACCTTC. It translates to CASSPLTDSRYGYTF.

The DNA of the CDR3 is TGTGCCACCAGTGATACCTATAGCAATCAGCCCCAGCATTTT. Translated, it gives CATSDTYSNQPQHF. The chain carries TRBV24-1 and TRBJ1-5; no reliable D call. Per germline, CDR1 KGHDR and CDR2 SFDVKD. With 3 bases removed from V and 0 bases from J, the gap between germline ends came to 5 bases. This CDR3 is 14 amino acids long.

On this clone itself: This specimen includes other DNA sequences encoding the same CDR3. CDR3 DNA sequence: TGTGCCAGCAGTCCCGGGACTAGCGGGAGGAACACCGGGGAGCTGTTTTTT. Its translation is CASSPGTSGRNTGELFF. This chain connects TRBV5-4 to TRBJ2-2; TRBD2 matches 14 bases. The CDR3 consists of 17 residues. Germline V gene data show CDR1 as SGHNT and CDR2 as YYREEE (reference sequence). V lost 5 bases, J lost 1 base, and 4 bases stayed unmatched.